Each of the 12 T cell receptor beta chains below was sequenced from the same sample in a study of long-term antiretroviral therapy in people with HIV. Run at survey level, the immunoSEQ assay was version v3.0. Generated by immunoSEQ multiplex PCR, the TCRdb table keeps only in-frame clones and is missing some. The sample yields more than 15,000 clones, around three quarters seen once. The source was unsorted PBMCs, collected 2.9 years after starting antiretroviral therapy. The receptor source for this set is a woman aged 25-40 years with HIV.

This clone was seen only a few times. The J gene is TRBJ2-7, the V gene TRBV25-1; D is possibly TRBD2 (5 bases). The CDR3 runs 15 residues. Looked up from germline, CDR1 is MGHDK and CDR2 is SYGVNS. The V end lost 5 bases, the J end lost 3 bases, and 17 bases lay between the germline ends. CDR3: CASSKDWGSVYEQYF. The CDR3 region has the DNA TGTGCCAGCAGTAAGGACTGGGGAAGCGTCTACGAGCAGTACTTC.

This chain links TRBV2 with TRBJ2-5, with TRBD1 identical over 7 bases. CDR1 is SNHLY and CDR2 is FYNNEI in the germline V gene. This CDR3 comprises 14 residues. Trimming at V came to 6 bases and at J to 5 bases, leaving 9 bases not matched to a gene. CDR3 residues: CASRGDRVPETQYF. The CDR3 DNA reads as TGTGCCAGCAGAGGCGACAGGGTCCCCGAGACCCAGTACTTC.

The V and J genes are TRBV18 and TRBJ1-1; possibly TRBD1 for D (6 bases). The CDR3 is 14 residues long. The V gene's germline CDR1 is KGHSH and CDR2 LQKENI. V lost 4 bases and J lost 4, with 13 bases in between. The CDR3 bases are TGTGCCAGCTCACGGGACACCTTGGGCACTGAAGCTTTCTTT. The encoded protein is CASSRDTLGTEAFF. Filled out from reference TRBV18 and TRBJ1-1, the complete variable domain reads NAGVMQNPRHLVRRRGQEARLRCSPMKGHSHVYWYRQLPEEGLKFMVYLQKENIIDESGMPKERFSAEFPKEGPSILRIQQVVRGDSAAYFCASSRDTLGTEAFFGQGTRLTVV.

The chain joins TRBV11-1 to TRBJ1-2; TRBD1 is a possible D gene (6 bases). The CDR3 is 13 amino acids. Per germline, CDR1 SGHAT and CDR2 FQDESV (reference sequence). V dropped 4 bases and J dropped 8 bases, with 14 bases sitting between them. The CDR3 reads CASSSSGVGGYTF. In DNA, the CDR3 is TGTGCCAGCAGCTCCTCAGGGGTCGGAGGCTACACCTTC.

The chain links TRBV11-2 to TRBJ2-7, with a tentative D call TRBD1 (8 bases). Trimming took 5 bases from V and 4 from J, leaving 24 bases between them. The CDR3 is 17 residues long. CDR1 is SGHAT, CDR2 FQNNGV, per germline. In DNA form, the CDR3 reads TGTGCCAGCAGCCGACTCTACCAGGACAGGGAGGGTTACGAGCAGTACTTC. It specifies CASSRLYQDREGYEQYF.

The rearrangement links TRBV6-4 to TRBJ2-7; no definite D call. CDR3 length: 8 residues. Trimming took 8 bases from V and 6 from J, leaving 2 bases between them. Germline CDR1 reads MRHNA; CDR2 reads SNTAGT. The CDR3 DNA follows: TGTGCCAGCGGCGAGCAGTACGTC. Residues: CASGEQYV.

The V gene is TRBV18, the J gene TRBJ1-1; a weak D match, TRBD1 (5 bases). The CDR3 has 12 amino acids. The V end was cut by 6 bases, the J end by 7 bases, with 12 bases between. Germline loops: CDR1 KGHSH, CDR2 LQKENI. CDR3 DNA: TGTGCCAGCTCCGAGACAGTTAATGAAGCTTTCTTT. It codes for CASSETVNEAFF. Looking up the rest from reference TRBV18 and TRBJ1-1 gives the full variable domain: NAGVMQNPRHLVRRRGQEARLRCSPMKGHSHVYWYRQLPEEGLKFMVYLQKENIIDESGMPKERFSAEFPKEGPSILRIQQVVRGDSAAYFCASSETVNEAFFGQGTRLTVV.

The chain employs TRBV6-5 and TRBJ2-3; the match to TRBD1 covers 9 bases. CDR3 length equals 15 residues. Germline V gene data show CDR1 as MNHEY and CDR2 as SVGAGI. V shed 9 bases, J shed 6 bases, and the junction held 13 bases outside the gene matches. The CDR3 region is CASKIGQGQGDTQYF. The DNA of the CDR3 is TGTGCCAGTAAAATCGGACAGGGGCAAGGGGATACGCAGTATTTT.

This chain joins TRBV5-1 and TRBJ2-3; D is undetermined. V dropped 0 bases and J dropped 0 bases, with 11 bases sitting between them. This CDR3 has 16 amino acids. Germline-derived CDR1 and CDR2 are SGHRS and YFSETQ. Here the CDR3 reads CASSLGVDASTDTQYF. For the CDR3, the DNA is TGCGCCAGCAGCTTGGGCGTGGATGCTAGCACAGATACGCAGTATTTT.

This chain uses TRBV19 with TRBJ1-2, with 11 bases lining up with TRBD1. The ends lost 9 bases at V and 7 bases at J; junction bases unmatched: 10. Germline values: CDR1 LNHDA, CDR2 SQIVND (reference sequence). The CDR3 consists of 14 residues. This chain's CDR3 is CASAGQGALSGYTF. In nucleotides, the CDR3 is TGTGCCAGCGCTGGACAGGGGGCGCTCAGTGGCTACACCTTC.

The genes are TRBV4-1 and TRBJ1-6; 9 bases align to TRBD1. The junction had 12 bases not matched to a gene; V was cut back by 4 bases and J by 14 bases. The CDR3 spans 15 residues. Germline loops: CDR1 MGHRA, CDR2 YSYEKL. CDR3 residues: CASSPTGQGMRALHF. The CDR3 nucleotides are TGCGCCAGCAGCCCAACCGGACAGGGGATGAGGGCCCTCCACTTT.

The V gene is TRBV5-6, the J gene TRBJ2-7, with 12 bases fitting TRBD2. There are 15 residues in the CDR3. The trim removed 4 bases at V and 9 bases at J, leaving 11 bases unmatched. Germline V gene sequence: CDR1 SGHDT, CDR2 YYEEEE. The CDR3 DNA follows: TGTGCCAGCAGCCTACAGACTAGCGGGGGACCCGCGCAGTACGTC. Translated, it gives CASSLQTSGGPAQYV.